The present entry profiles one TCR beta chain with its context. Its antigen is as yet unknown. Measured with immunoSEQ multiplex PCR; TCRdb has only the in-frame clones, and not every one. The sample shows about 500,000 clones, approximately 90% of them seen only once. Trimming pared 8 bases from V and 2 bases from J, leaving 12 bases between. CDR3 size: 12 residues. Per germline, CDR1 SQVTM and CDR2 ANQGSEA. Treatment of the sample: some 19 received Ad26.COV2.S at low or high dose, single or two shots; about 5 received placebo; per-sample allocation not given. At day 63 after the first vaccine or placebo injection, samples were drawn. The vaccine delivered Wuhan-strain SARS-CoV-2 spike through an Ad26 vector. The source of the sample is a study of Ad26.COV2.S vaccination and SARS-CoV-2 variants. Study-level findings and limits: Vaccine recipients showed a spike-specific TCR breadth that was higher than in placebo recipients. Reported post-vaccination CD8+ and CD4+ T cell responses to spike showed substantial breadth.

This TCR came from a person between 18 and 65 years old who received the Ad26.COV2.S COVID-19 vaccine or a placebo. This chain uses TRBV29-1 with TRBJ1-1; D gene unclear. Sequenced material: peripheral blood, taken in a trial of Ad26.COV2.S vaccine versus placebo. The chain's CDR3 is CSTRRGNTEAFF. The CDR3 nucleotides are TGCAGCACACGCCGGGGTAACACTGAAGCTTTCTTT.